This is a list of T cell receptor beta chains from one sample in a study of cytomegalovirus exposure and HLA in healthy donors. Profiling relied on immunoSEQ multiplex PCR, and the TCRdb table lists in-frame clones only, not all of them. The data contain 100,000 to 150,000 clones, about 89% of them singletons. The sample comprised PBMCs. The receptors derive from a woman under 30 in good health and CMV-seronegative. Each CDR3 is given with its conserved first and last residue.

cdr3_aa	j_call	v_call
CASRLAGTTDTQYF	TRBJ2-3	TRBV28
CASSLGVSKNIQYF	TRBJ2-4	TRBV5-1
CASSLRTSGRTNEQFF	TRBJ2-1	TRBV5-1
CASSNLFVAEDSNEKLFF	TRBJ1-4	TRBV21-1
CASSLQRGPYEQYF	TRBJ2-7	TRBV5-1
CASGRVSNEQYF	TRBJ2-7	TRBV2
CASSQTARPGSGTYNEQFF	TRBJ2-1	TRBV4-1
CASSQKFEAFF	TRBJ1-1	TRBV19
CAWSVQGNTEAFF	TRBJ1-1	TRBV30
CASSYSVGTGVREQYF	TRBJ2-7	TRBV6-5
CASSLVGSGSSYEQYF	TRBJ2-7	TRBV13
CASSGHRGSGSPVTDTQYF	TRBJ2-3	TRBV2
CASSLGAGTETQYF	TRBJ2-5	TRBV11-2
CASSLEMYRGNEQFF	TRBJ2-1	TRBV11-3
CASSQGRGLAGYEQYF	TRBJ2-7	TRBV4-1
CASIDTDSTEAFF	TRBJ1-1	TRBV7-9
CSVRGLAGVLDEQFF	TRBJ2-1	TRBV29-1
CASSGATGEETQYF	TRBJ2-5	TRBV9
CASSFSGGTEAFF	TRBJ1-1	TRBV11-2
CAIKGGDTQYF	TRBJ2-3	TRBV10-3
CASSQDRTRANTGELFF	TRBJ2-2	TRBV4-2
CASSVDSGRGETQYF	TRBJ2-5	TRBV9
CASSPPADRGYEQYF	TRBJ2-7	TRBV7-9
CSAIQETQYF	TRBJ2-5	TRBV20-1
CASSQGLGYEQYF	TRBJ2-7	TRBV14
CASSSTRTSGTDEQYF	TRBJ2-7	TRBV7-9
CASSPGQNYYEQYF	TRBJ2-7	TRBV14
CASSLGLGGDTQYF	TRBJ2-3	TRBV13
CSGGGGTYEQYF	TRBJ2-7	TRBV29-1
CASSLGQNTEAFF	TRBJ1-1	TRBV7-6
CATRRGSGASEYF	TRBJ2-7	TRBV6-5
CSVERPRQGESYNEQFF	TRBJ2-1	TRBV29-1
CASTPAGSNQPQHF	TRBJ1-5	TRBV6-5
CSVEGPLAPSYNEQFF	TRBJ2-1	TRBV29-1
CAWSVLETVYNEQFF	TRBJ2-1	TRBV30
CASSERAGGGQPQHF	TRBJ1-5	TRBV2
CAIRVGQAQETQYF	TRBJ2-5	TRBV10-3
CASSLAVSQETQYF	TRBJ2-5	TRBV7-2
CATSRRGGQVDTIYF	TRBJ1-3	TRBV15
CASSEWASGGEQYF	TRBJ2-7	TRBV10-1
CAWSVTANSNQPQHF	TRBJ1-5	TRBV30
CASKSDLSYEQYF	TRBJ2-7	TRBV2
CASSEPGAPGDEQFF	TRBJ2-1	TRBV2
CASSITGREYNNEQFF	TRBJ2-1	TRBV19
CSARGGSGTQYEQYF	TRBJ2-7	TRBV29-1
CASSVAGGFLETQYF	TRBJ2-5	TRBV9
CASSVDLTGELFF	TRBJ2-2	TRBV9
CAWSVRGEKLFF	TRBJ1-4	TRBV30
CASSENRDRSEAFF	TRBJ1-1	TRBV10-1
CASSPTGWDTDTQYF	TRBJ2-3	TRBV7-9
CASSRGQGLQETQYF	TRBJ2-5	TRBV4-1
CASSFTMDRGYGYTF	TRBJ1-2	TRBV6-6